A selection of T cell receptor beta chains follows, all from one sample in a study of blood T cell repertoires in COVID-19. Clones were read by immunoSEQ multiplex PCR, and TCRdb kept only the in-frame ones, dropping some. Of some 150,000 clones in the sample, 84% are singletons; the top ten hold approximately 5.7%. The sample consisted of PBMCs or T cells enriched from blood (not recorded which). Receptor source: a woman between 45 and 65 years old who had been exposed to COVID-19. CDR3s include the opening cysteine and the closing phenylalanine or tryptophan. Each record gives: V gene, clone size, J gene, CDR3 length, D gene, CDR3 protein, CDR3 DNA. The D gene is left open where the match is weak. Clone size appears in some rows only: once, few, many, or a class for an expanded clone.

>TRBV14|NA|TRBJ2-3|12|NA
CASSPGGDTQYF
TGTGCCAGCAGCCCCGGCGGAGATACGCAGTATTTT
>TRBV6-2/TRBV6-3|NA|TRBJ2-4|20|TRBD1
CASSYGLGKKTGGTKNIQYF
TGTGCCAGCAGTTATGGTCTAGGGAAGAAAACAGGGGGGACCAAAAACATTCAGTACTTC
>TRBV27|NA|TRBJ1-1|12|TRBD1
CASKRDRGEAFF
TGTGCCAGCAAAAGGGACAGGGGTGAAGCTTTCTTT
>TRBV5-5|NA|TRBJ2-7|15|TRBD1
CASSWGQGNLYEQYF
TGTGCCAGCAGCTGGGGACAGGGGAATCTCTACGAGCAGTACTTC
>TRBV5-1|NA|TRBJ1-1|16|TRBD1
CASSWTGGEGDTEAFF
TGCGCCAGCAGCTGGACAGGGGGCGAGGGGGACACTGAAGCTTTCTTT
>TRBV4-3|NA|TRBJ1-4|15|NA
CASSAQGPGNEKLFF
TGCGCCAGCAGCGCACAGGGACCTGGCAATGAAAAACTGTTTTTT
>TRBV9|NA|TRBJ1-6|14|TRBD1
CASSVTGSNSPLHF
TGTGCCAGCAGCGTGACAGGGTCCAATTCACCCCTCCACTTT
>TRBV3-1/TRBV3-2|NA|TRBJ2-5|15|NA
CASSQVRGAQETQYF
TGTGCCAGCAGCCAAGTACGGGGGGCCCAAGAGACCCAGTACTTC
>TRBV7-2|NA|TRBJ1-2|14|TRBD1
CASSLVSTGAGYTF
TGTGCCAGCAGCTTAGTATCGACAGGGGCAGGCTACACCTTC
>TRBV7-2|NA|TRBJ1-1|13|NA
CASSIGRGTEAFF
TGTGCCAGCAGCATCGGACGGGGGACTGAAGCTTTCTTT
>TRBV14|once|TRBJ1-1|15|NA
CASSHRGLGSAEAFF
TGTGCCAGCAGCCATCGGGGACTAGGGAGCGCTGAAGCTTTCTTT
>TRBV7-9|NA|TRBJ1-4|16|NA
CASSLSAEQGAEKLFF
TGTGCCAGCAGCTTATCAGCAGAACAAGGAGCTGAAAAACTGTTTTTT
>TRBV9|few|TRBJ2-2|14|NA
CASSVVPHTGELFF
TGTGCCAGCAGCGTAGTTCCTCACACCGGGGAGCTGTTTTTT
>TRBV15|NA|TRBJ2-5|15|NA
CATSRGGDLLETQYF
TGTGCCACCAGCAGAGGGGGGGACCTACTAGAGACCCAGTACTTC
>TRBV29-1|NA|TRBJ2-1|13|NA
CSVEPPGYNEQFF
TGCAGCGTTGAACCCCCAGGGTACAATGAGCAGTTCTTC
>TRBV6-5|NA|TRBJ2-2|13|TRBD1
CASGQGDTGELFF
TGTGCCAGCGGACAGGGCGACACCGGGGAGCTGTTTTTT
>TRBV3-1/TRBV3-2|NA|TRBJ2-1|15|TRBD2
CASSQGGRMWNEQFF
TGTGCCAGCAGCCAGGGCGGGAGGATGTGGAATGAGCAGTTCTTC
>TRBV2|NA|TRBJ1-6|13|NA
CASRRGYNSPLHF
TGTGCCAGCAGAAGGGGTTATAATTCACCCCTCCACTTT
>TRBV7-9|NA|TRBJ1-2|13|NA
CASSWEGSSGYTF
TGTGCCAGCAGCTGGGAGGGGAGTAGTGGCTACACCTTC
>TRBV18|NA|TRBJ1-2|12|NA
CASSPPPGGYTF
TGTGCCAGCTCACCACCGCCCGGTGGCTACACCTTC
>TRBV19|once|TRBJ1-4|16|NA
CASSTSKTQGNEKLFF
TGTGCCAGTAGTACCTCGAAAACACAGGGAAATGAAAAACTGTTTTTT
>TRBV30|once|TRBJ2-3|15|TRBD1
CAWSRQGSPTDTQYF
TGTGCCTGGAGTAGACAGGGGTCCCCCACAGATACGCAGTATTTT
>TRBV18|many|TRBJ2-1|14|NA
CASSRAGLYNEQFF
TGTGCCAGCTCACGGGCAGGGTTATACAATGAGCAGTTCTTC
>TRBV5-4|NA|TRBJ2-5|15|TRBD2
CASRLAGGPGETQYF
TGTGCCAGCAGGTTGGCGGGAGGGCCGGGAGAGACCCAGTACTTC
>TRBV29-1|NA|TRBJ2-7|13|TRBD2
CSVEAGGTYEQYF
TGCAGCGTTGAGGCGGGGGGGACCTACGAGCAGTACTTC
>TRBV3-1/TRBV3-2|NA|TRBJ2-7|16|TRBD1
CASSQRPGQHSYEQYF
TGTGCCAGCAGCCAAAGGCCGGGACAGCATTCCTACGAGCAGTACTTC
>TRBV5-1|once|TRBJ2-7|14|NA
CASSSQGTSYEQYF
TGCGCCAGCAGCTCCCAGGGGACCTCCTACGAGCAGTACTTC
>TRBV5-3|NA|TRBJ2-3|14|NA
CAPPPRGSTDTQYF
TGTGCCCCTCCTCCCCGGGGAAGCACAGATACGCAGTATTTT
>TRBV2|NA|TRBJ2-2|13|NA
CASRGRQTGELFF
TGTGCCAGCAGGGGCCGCCAAACCGGGGAGCTGTTTTTT
>TRBV5-5|NA|TRBJ2-2|15|NA
CASSLGGTNTGELFF
TGTGCCAGCAGCTTGGGCGGTACGAACACCGGGGAGCTGTTTTTT
>TRBV6-5|NA|TRBJ1-2|14|TRBD1
CASSLEGASYGYTF
TGTGCCAGCAGCCTTGAGGGGGCGAGTTATGGCTACACCTTC
>TRBV9|NA|TRBJ1-5|11|NA
CASSRSRDTYF
TGTGCCAGCAGCCGATCCCGGGACACGTATTTT
>TRBV6-5|NA|TRBJ1-5|13|NA
CASSYGSGQPQHF
TGTGCCAGCAGTTACGGGAGCGGGCAGCCCCAGCATTTT
>TRBV27|NA|TRBJ1-5|13|TRBD1
CASSRQGDRPQHF
TGTGCCAGCAGTCGACAGGGGGATCGACCCCAGCATTTT
>TRBV28|NA|TRBJ2-7|13|NA
CASSLQGTHEQYF
TGTGCCAGCAGTCTCCAGGGAACCCACGAGCAGTACTTC
>TRBV19|NA|TRBJ2-3|18|NA
CASSIGGSALPRTDTQYF
TGTGCCAGTAGTATTGGGGGCTCGGCGCTCCCACGCACAGATACGCAGTATTTT
>TRBV7-2|NA|TRBJ1-6|13|NA
CASSLDRYSPLHF
TGTGCCAGCAGCTTAGATCGGTATTCACCCCTCCACTTT
>TRBV7-6|NA|TRBJ2-1|15|TRBD2
CASSQSGGRNNEQFF
TGTGCCAGCAGCCAAAGCGGGGGCCGGAACAATGAGCAGTTCTTC
>TRBV5-8|NA|TRBJ1-3|14|NA
CASSFRTLTNTIYF
TGTGCCAGCAGCTTTCGAACTTTAACGAACACCATATATTTT
>TRBV19|NA|TRBJ1-6|18|NA
CASSPTGALSSYNSPLHF
TGTGCCAGTAGCCCGACAGGCGCTCTTAGCTCCTATAATTCACCCCTCCACTTT
>TRBV15|NA|TRBJ1-2|14|NA
CATSRDQGTYGYTF
TGTGCCACCAGCAGAGATCAGGGGACCTATGGCTACACCTTC
>TRBV7-6|NA|TRBJ2-1|16|TRBD2
CASSSPSGGGLDEQFF
TGTGCCAGCAGCTCCCCTAGCGGGGGGGGTCTCGATGAGCAGTTCTTC
>TRBV27|NA|TRBJ2-7|15|TRBD1
CASSWDRGRSYEQYF
TGTGCCAGCAGTTGGGACAGGGGAAGGTCCTACGAGCAGTACTTC
>TRBV19|NA|TRBJ2-1|17|TRBD2
CASKQEEREGRVREQFF
TGTGCCAGTAAACAAGAGGAGCGGGAGGGCCGGGTCAGGGAGCAGTTCTTC
>TRBV5-4|NA|TRBJ1-1|17|NA
CASSLSQGRVGNTEAFF
TGTGCCAGCAGCTTGAGTCAGGGAAGGGTCGGGAACACTGAAGCTTTCTTT
>TRBV5-1|few|TRBJ1-3|15|NA
CASSLGGPSGNTIYF
TGCGCCAGCAGCTTGGGGGGCCCCTCTGGAAACACCATATATTTT
>TRBV6-4|NA|TRBJ1-6|15|NA
CASRAVPSWDSPLHF
TGTGCCAGCAGGGCGGTTCCTTCATGGGATTCACCCCTCCACTTT
>TRBV15|NA|TRBJ1-6|15|NA
CATSREGVVKSPLHF
TGTGCCACCAGCAGGGAGGGAGTAGTCAAATCACCCCTCCACTTT
>TRBV25-1|once|TRBJ1-3|15|NA
CASSPKGFSGNTIYF
TGTGCCAGCAGTCCTAAGGGGTTCTCTGGAAACACCATATATTTT
>TRBV6-5|NA|TRBJ1-1|14|TRBD1
CASHPFVGQGEAFF
TGTGCCAGCCACCCCTTTGTTGGACAGGGAGAAGCTTTCTTT